The T cell receptor beta chain under discussion was sequenced for a study of blood T cell repertoires in COVID-19 (TCRdb year 2020). About the investigation overall: Samples covering the acute and convalescent phases of COVID-19 were provided by collaborators in the United States, Italy and Spain. The repertoires were made available in a free public database intended to serve as a resource for research on the immune response to SARS-CoV-2. Nearly every sample came with metadata listing a de-identified subject ID, COVID-19 status, age in years and sex. The material from the prospective study consisted of cDNA or gDNA derived from T cells, B-cell-depleted T cells, or PBMCs. Samples came from the ongoing ImmuneRACE study (first 160 participants) plus 1,254 subjects from 6 global collaborators. HLA class I and class II types, where available, came from metadata supplied by the sample provider rather than from assay-based typing. The dataset comprised deeply sampled blood TCRbeta repertoires from subjects exposed to, actively infected with, or recovered from COVID-19.

The junction carries 9 bases between V and J, which are trimmed by 4 bases and 3 bases respectively. Including the terminal cysteine and phenylalanine, the CDR3 comprises 13 residues. Of the read, only the CDR3 DNA is kept; its 39 bases are in frame from base 1. Reading the germline V gene gives CDR1 MDHEN and CDR2 SYDVKM. On this clone itself: It has no known antigen specificity. It has no much larger one-base neighbor in the sample; base qualities were not kept.

The full study reports these points: How much clinical and demographic metadata was included differed by source and by participant, and the metadata was provided uncurated.

In the prospective study, participants were about 18 to 95 years old, resided in fewer than 25 geographic areas of the United States, and were enrolled through a virtual design. In the prospective study, participants were assigned to cohorts based on the clinical history participants reported in a screening survey and a study questionnaire. Recovered participants in ImmuneRACE Cohort 3 were defined by two consecutive negative NP/OP PCR tests, clearance by a healthcare professional, or resolution of symptoms. Each participant in the prospective study had whole blood, serum and a nasopharyngeal or oropharyngeal swab collected by mobile phlebotomists. Additional blood draws and questionnaires over a roughly two-month period could optionally be provided by prospective study participants. Before DNA extraction, blood samples from the prospective study were shipped at room temperature or frozen. TCRbeta CDR3 regions were amplified from genomic DNA by means of the immunoSEQ Assay, a bias-controlled multiplex PCR. The paper's data handling went like this. The number of nucleated cells in each sample was estimated from the amplification of reference gene primers within the assay. To quantify the absolute abundance of each unique TCRbeta CDR3 rearrangement, sequence reads were collapsed and filtered. For each sample, productive Simpson clonality was calculated as the square root of Simpson's diversity index over productive rearrangements. Here the immuneACCESS table is served through TCRdb, limited to in-frame sequences with V and J called. Missing clones are a known gap in these copies; in checked studies unresolved V genes cover under half, and the rest lacks a known reason. V and J calls and clone size are those listed in that table; D and trimming were worked out from the DNA. A total of about 220,000 clones appear in this sample, around four fifths of them only once. Jointly, the top ten make up 15% of the sample.

Recombination linked TRBV28 to TRBJ1-2, with TRBD1 perhaps the D gene, on 6 matching bases. This clonotype was sampled from a man aged 40-49 years who had recovered from COVID-19. Sequenced sample: PBMCs or T cells enriched from blood (not recorded which). The DNA sequence is given as TGTGCCAGCAGTTGGGGGGGCGACTATGGCTACACCTTC. Protein translation: CASSWGGDYGYTF.